The T cell receptor (beta chain) described here comes from a study of T cell responses to AZD1222 COVID-19 vaccine. Assay used: immunoSEQ multiplex PCR; TCRdb lists only in-frame clones, some missing. The sample includes 150,000 or so clones. Trimming removed 2 bases from V and 4 bases from J, with 6 bases in between. Germline loops: CDR1 ENHRY, CDR2 SYGVKD. The length of the CDR3 is 13 residues. Study-level points and caveats: Vaccine-associated CD4 TCRs spanned spike, dominant at 160-218 and 743-854. Repertoire sampling was restricted to post-peak T cell response timepoints. Baseline testing showed seropositivity in only 5 or 6 AZD1222 recipients.

By frequency, this clone registers large. Its target is not known. The sequence derives from an adult in good health. Sequenced: peripheral blood. The chain joins TRBV10-3 to TRBJ1-5, with no clear D. The CDR3 sequence is CAISEVVNQPQHF. The CDR3 DNA is TGTGCCATCAGTGAGGTGGTTAATCAGCCCCAGCATTTT.